These T cell receptor beta chains were read from a single sample in a study of OX40 agonist ivuxolimab in advanced cancers. Only in-frame clones appear in the TCRdb table, and some are missing; sequencing was by immunoSEQ multiplex PCR. The sample shows nearly 20,000 clones, roughly 90% of them seen only once. Sequenced material: CD4+ or CD8+ T cells sorted from blood, taken in a trial of the OX40 agonist ivuxolimab. The source is an adult with an advanced solid tumor such as melanoma, head and neck, liver or kidney cancer. The CDR3 runs from the conserved cysteine through the conserved F or W. The D gene is left open where the match is weak. Not every row has a clone size; where given, it reads once, few, many or a size class.

v_gene	j_gene	abundance	d_gene	CDR3aa	CDR3nt
TRBV6-5	TRBJ2-7	.	.	CASSLHRIPYEQYF	TGTGCCAGCAGTTTGCACAGGATTCCCTACGAGCAGTACTTC
TRBV5-1	TRBJ2-7	.	TRBD1	CASSPGTGEEYF	TGCGCCAGCAGCCCCGGGACAGGGGAGGAGTACTTC
TRBV7-9	TRBJ2-2	.	TRBD1	CASSFSGTGSGGELFF	TGTGCCAGCAGCTTCTCCGGGACAGGGTCCGGCGGGGAGCTGTTTTTT
TRBV7-3	TRBJ2-2	.	.	CASSLGTPGELFF	TGTGCCAGCAGCTTAGGGACGCCCGGGGAGCTGTTTTTT
TRBV19	TRBJ1-1	.	.	CASSMSVNTEAFF	TGTGCCAGTAGTATGTCCGTGAACACTGAAGCTTTCTTT
TRBV25-1	TRBJ2-1	.	TRBD2	CASSEPAGVGYNEQFF	TGTGCCAGCAGTGAACCAGCGGGAGTAGGTTACAATGAGCAGTTCTTC
TRBV27	TRBJ2-1	.	.	CASSLKGPSYNEQFF	TGTGCCAGCAGTTTGAAGGGGCCCTCCTACAATGAGCAGTTCTTC
TRBV7-6	TRBJ2-7	.	.	CASSLARAAAYEQYF	TGTGCCAGCAGCTTAGCGCGGGCAGCCGCCTACGAGCAGTACTTC
TRBV23-1	TRBJ2-7	.	.	CASSPRAIYEQYF	TGCGCCAGCAGTCCGAGGGCCATTTACGAGCAGTACTTC
TRBV21-1	TRBJ2-7	few	.	CASSPRDGAYEQYF	TGTGCCAGCAGCCCCCGGGACGGAGCCTACGAGCAGTACTTC
TRBV5-5	TRBJ1-6	.	.	CASSLAEQGQSPLHF	TGTGCCAGCAGCTTGGCCGAACAGGGCCAGTCACCCCTCCACTTT
TRBV6-1	TRBJ2-7	once	.	CASSEWGRGDEQYF	TGTGCCAGCAGTGAATGGGGCAGGGGGGACGAGCAGTACTTC
TRBV4-1	TRBJ1-1	few	.	CASSQHGVEAFF	TGCGCCAGCAGCCAACACGGGGTTGAAGCTTTCTTT
TRBV5-8	TRBJ1-2	.	TRBD1	CASSKRTGLFGYTF	TGTGCCAGCAGCAAAAGGACAGGGCTGTTTGGCTACACCTTC
TRBV7-9	TRBJ2-5	.	.	CASSLPPDSAWGTQYF	TGTGCCAGCAGCTTGCCCCCGGACAGCGCCTGGGGGACCCAGTACTTC
TRBV19	TRBJ2-7	.	TRBD2	CATGTSGPEQYF	TGTGCCACCGGGACTAGTGGGCCCGAGCAGTACTTC
TRBV10-2	TRBJ2-6	once	TRBD1	CASSDDRGGSGANVLTF	TGCGCCAGCAGTGACGACAGGGGAGGATCTGGGGCCAACGTCCTGACTTTC
TRBV29-1	TRBJ2-1	.	.	CSVLGTSVVYNEQFF	TGCAGCGTGCTCGGGACTTCAGTCGTCTACAATGAGCAGTTCTTC
TRBV5-1	TRBJ1-1	.	.	CASSLDRPPGAFF	TGCGCCAGCAGCTTGGACCGACCGCCGGGAGCTTTCTTT
TRBV29-1	TRBJ2-6	.	TRBD2	CSVLGTSGGDSGANVLTF	TGCAGCGTTCTCGGGACTAGCGGGGGGGACTCTGGGGCCAACGTCCTGACTTTC
TRBV15	TRBJ2-7	.	.	CATSRDAASPIYEQYF	TGTGCCACCAGCAGGGACGCCGCTTCTCCCATATACGAGCAGTACTTC
TRBV6-6	TRBJ2-1	.	TRBD2	CASSRGTSGESEQFF	TGTGCCAGCAGTCGAGGGACTAGCGGCGAAAGTGAGCAGTTCTTC